A selection of T cell receptor beta chains follows, all from one sample in a study of blood T cell repertoires in COVID-19. Here immunoSEQ multiplex PCR was the method, and the copy in TCRdb shows in-frame clones only, minus some. The sample has approximately 75,000 clones; 82% are singletons. Sequenced material: peripheral blood. The receptor source for this set is a human donor in a cohort sampled during active COVID-19. The CDR3 runs from the conserved cysteine through the conserved F or W. The D gene is left open where the match is weak. The size entry is marked missing in some rows and otherwise reads once, few, many or a size class.

V gene	D gene	J gene	clone size	CDR3 protein	CDR3 DNA
TRBV5-1	.	TRBJ1-5	few	CASSSAGLHQPQHF	TGCGCCAGCAGCTCGGCGGGGCTCCATCAGCCCCAGCATTTT
TRBV15	.	TRBJ2-2	.	CATSSKNTGELFF	TGTGCCACCAGCAGCAAGAACACCGGGGAGCTGTTTTTT
TRBV5-4	.	TRBJ1-1	.	CASSLRGTEAFF	TGTGCCAGCAGCTTGAGGGGAACTGAAGCTTTCTTT
TRBV5-6	.	TRBJ1-3	.	CASSLAFSSGNTIYF	TGTGCCAGCAGCTTGGCCTTTTCCTCTGGAAACACCATATATTTT
TRBV6-4	.	TRBJ1-5	.	CASRADGNSNQPQHF	TGTGCCAGCAGAGCTGACGGGAATAGCAATCAGCCCCAGCATTTT
TRBV29-1	TRBD2	TRBJ2-4	.	CSVGLAGGKNIQYF	TGCAGCGTTGGGCTAGCGGGGGGGAAAAACATTCAGTACTTC
TRBV6-5	TRBD1	TRBJ1-2	.	CASNLQGRANGYTF	TGTGCCAGCAATCTACAGGGGAGAGCTAATGGCTACACCTTC
TRBV18	.	TRBJ1-6	.	CASSGGYNSPLHF	TGTGCCAGCTCCGGCGGTTATAATTCACCCCTCCACTTT
TRBV14	.	TRBJ2-1	.	CASSQDPWHEQFF	TGTGCCAGCAGCCAAGATCCCTGGCATGAGCAGTTCTTC
TRBV3-1/TRBV3-2	TRBD1	TRBJ2-3	.	CASSQAGGKRTDTQYF	TGTGCCAGCAGCCAAGCAGGGGGCAAGCGCACAGATACGCAGTATTTT
TRBV28	.	TRBJ2-7	.	CASSFMGSSYEQYF	TGTGCCAGCAGTTTTATGGGCAGCTCCTACGAGCAGTACTTC
TRBV2	.	TRBJ2-7	.	CASKFWAVQSSYEQYF	TGTGCCAGCAAGTTCTGGGCCGTACAGAGCTCCTACGAGCAGTACTTC
TRBV7-9	.	TRBJ2-7	.	CASSPGGREQYF	TGTGCCAGCAGCCCCGGGGGACGGGAGCAGTACTTC
TRBV7-8	.	TRBJ1-1	.	CASSLVSTTEAFF	TGTGCCAGCAGCTTAGTCTCTACCACTGAAGCTTTCTTT
TRBV6-5	.	TRBJ2-7	.	CASSYSTPSSYEQYF	TGTGCCAGCAGTTACTCGACCCCTAGTTCCTACGAGCAGTACTTC
TRBV5-1	.	TRBJ2-1	.	CASSPSPDGSEQFF	TGCGCCAGCAGCCCCTCGCCGGACGGGAGTGAGCAGTTCTTC
TRBV29-1	.	TRBJ1-2	once	CSVAPSNYGYTF	TGCAGCGTTGCCCCCAGTAACTATGGCTACACCTTC
TRBV5-1	.	TRBJ2-2	.	CASSLRTDDTGELFF	TGCGCCAGCAGCTTGAGGACAGATGACACCGGGGAGCTGTTTTTT
TRBV7-2	TRBD1	TRBJ1-6	.	CASSLVAGGNYNSPLHF	TGTGCCAGCAGCTTAGTGGCAGGGGGCAACTATAATTCACCCCTCCACTTT
TRBV11-3	.	TRBJ2-3	.	CASSLGGGGSRPDTQYF	TGTGCCAGCAGCTTAGGGGGGGGCGGGTCTCGCCCTGATACGCAGTATTTT
TRBV6-5	TRBD1	TRBJ1-1	.	CASSQGVTEAFF	TGTGCCAGCAGCCAGGGGGTCACTGAAGCTTTCTTT
TRBV15	TRBD1	TRBJ2-5	once	CATRQGAGETQYF	TGTGCCACCAGACAGGGGGCTGGGGAGACCCAGTACTTC
TRBV6-5	.	TRBJ2-7	.	CASTRPGTLGYEQYF	TGTGCCAGCACCCGACCCGGGACATTAGGCTACGAGCAGTACTTC
TRBV11-2	.	TRBJ1-2	.	CASSFPRYNYGYTF	TGTGCCAGCAGCTTTCCCCGGTATAACTATGGCTACACCTTC
TRBV5-6	TRBD1	TRBJ1-5	.	CASSSIQGSQHF	TGTGCCAGCAGCTCGATACAGGGGTCCCAGCATTTT
TRBV5-1	TRBD1	TRBJ1-4	.	CASSTRQGTNEKLFF	TGCGCCAGCAGCACCCGACAGGGGACTAATGAAAAACTGTTTTTT
TRBV18	.	TRBJ1-1	.	CASSPPQNTEAFF	TGTGCCAGCTCACCCCCCCAGAACACTGAAGCTTTCTTT
TRBV25-1	.	TRBJ2-5	.	CASSELGGAETQYF	TGTGCCAGCAGTGAATTAGGGGGGGCTGAGACCCAGTACTTC
TRBV19	.	TRBJ1-2	.	CASSSLVGQNYGYTF	TGTGCCAGTAGTAGTTTGGTCGGACAGAACTATGGCTACACCTTC
TRBV24-1	.	TRBJ1-6	.	CATSVSNSPLHF	TGTGCCACCAGTGTCTCTAATTCACCCCTCCACTTT
TRBV6-6	.	TRBJ1-5	.	CASSGALDYQPQHF	TGTGCCAGCAGTGGTGCGTTAGATTATCAGCCCCAGCATTTT
TRBV5-1	TRBD1	TRBJ2-5	.	CASSLARDRTRSQETQYF	TGCGCCAGCAGCTTGGCGCGGGACAGGACGAGATCCCAAGAGACCCAGTACTTC
TRBV24-1	TRBD2	TRBJ2-2	few	CATHPGLAKHGNTGELFF	TGTGCCACCCACCCGGGACTAGCAAAACACGGGAACACCGGGGAGCTGTTTTTT
TRBV6-5	.	TRBJ2-3	.	CASSYQGGSTDTQYF	TGTGCCAGCAGTTACCAGGGTGGGAGCACAGATACGCAGTATTTT
TRBV5-1	.	TRBJ1-1	.	CASSLDSRNTEAFF	TGCGCCAGCAGCCTGGACAGCAGGAACACTGAAGCTTTCTTT
TRBV19	TRBD1	TRBJ1-1	once	CASRTGGNTEAFF	TGTGCCAGTAGGACAGGGGGTAACACTGAAGCTTTCTTT
TRBV6-4	.	TRBJ2-6	.	CASSSSGANVLTF	TGTGCCAGCAGTTCGTCTGGGGCCAACGTCCTGACTTTC
TRBV7-9	TRBD1	TRBJ1-2	.	CASSSGQGHYGYTF	TGTGCCAGCAGCTCGGGACAGGGGCACTATGGCTACACCTTC
TRBV5-4	TRBD1	TRBJ1-1	.	CASSKDRGNMNTEAFF	TGTGCCAGCAGCAAGGACAGGGGGAACATGAACACTGAAGCTTTCTTT
TRBV3-1/TRBV3-2	.	TRBJ1-2	once	CASSSASWGVYGYTF	TGTGCCAGCAGCTCAGCATCTTGGGGGGTCTATGGCTACACCTTC
TRBV5-5	.	TRBJ2-7	.	CASSLSLNLYEQYF	TGTGCCAGCAGCTTGTCTCTTAATCTGTACGAGCAGTACTTC
TRBV11-2	TRBD1	TRBJ1-1	.	CASSLAEGAWGVAFF	TGTGCCAGCAGCTTAGCTGAGGGGGCGTGGGGGGTAGCTTTCTTT
TRBV7-3	TRBD2	TRBJ2-1	once	CASSKTSGANEQFF	TGTGCCAGCAGCAAGACTAGCGGGGCCAATGAGCAGTTCTTC
TRBV27	.	TRBJ1-6	.	CASSLSAQAQNSPLHF	TGTGCCAGCAGTTTATCGGCGCAGGCCCAAAATTCACCCCTCCACTTT
TRBV7-9	TRBD1	TRBJ2-7	.	CASSLAGQNYEQYF	TGTGCCAGCAGCTTAGCGGGACAGAACTACGAGCAGTACTTC
TRBV5-1	.	TRBJ1-2	.	CASRMGGGNRINYGYTF	TGCGCCAGCCGGATGGGGGGAGGGAACCGCATTAACTATGGCTACACCTTC